Listed below are T cell receptor beta chains from one sample, sequenced in a study of blood T cell repertoires in COVID-19. The repertoire was sequenced with immunoSEQ multiplex PCR; TCRdb's copy has only in-frame clones and lacks some. The table has about 400,000 clones, approximately 91% seen once; the top ten hold approximately 2%. The sequencing input was PBMCs or T cells enriched from blood (not recorded which). The receptor source for this set is a woman between 35 and 50 years old with acute COVID-19. The CDR3 runs from the conserved cysteine through the conserved F or W. The D gene is left open where the match is weak. Size is omitted from some rows. Given values are once, few, many or a class for expanded clones.

cdr3_aa cdr3_nt j_call clone_size v_call d_call cdr3_length
CAWSAVAGGQYEQYF TGTGCCTGGAGTGCTGTAGCGGGGGGGCAGTACGAGCAGTACTTC TRBJ2-7 few TRBV30 TRBD2 15
CATVGLITEAFF TGTGCCACCGTCGGGTTAATCACTGAAGCTTTCTTT TRBJ1-1 - TRBV24-1 - 12
CASSPPGDRVVNEQFF TGCGCCAGCAGCCCCCCGGGGGACAGGGTAGTCAATGAGCAGTTCTTC TRBJ2-1 - TRBV5-1 TRBD1 16
CASDNSGGSGYTF TGTGCCAGTGACAACTCAGGGGGAAGTGGCTACACCTTC TRBJ1-2 - TRBV19 TRBD1 13
CASSPTSNTEAFF TGTGCCAGCAGCCCGACATCGAACACTGAAGCTTTCTTT TRBJ1-1 - TRBV7-9 - 13
CASSSGTSGSPLHF TGTGCCAGCAGCTCCGGGACTTCTGGGTCACCCCTCCACTTT TRBJ1-6 - TRBV6-2/TRBV6-3 - 14
CASSLASGSYTEAFF TGCGCCAGCAGCTTGGCCTCAGGGTCATACACTGAAGCTTTCTTT TRBJ1-1 - TRBV5-1 - 15
CATSRDSPGATLYNEQFF TGTGCCACCAGCAGAGATTCCCCAGGGGCGACCTTGTACAATGAGCAGTTCTTC TRBJ2-1 - TRBV15 - 18
CASSQQGLSNEKLFF TGCGCCAGCAGCCAACAGGGTCTTTCTAATGAAAAACTGTTTTTT TRBJ1-4 - TRBV4-1 - 15
CASSLLAGGSNEQFF TGTGCCAGCAGCTTACTGGCGGGGGGGTCCAATGAGCAGTTCTTC TRBJ2-1 - TRBV7-9 TRBD2 15
CASSPSRPGGTGELFF TGTGCCAGTAGTCCTAGTAGGCCAGGGGGGACCGGGGAGCTGTTTTTT TRBJ2-2 few TRBV19 - 16
CASTLGDGGYPTYEQYF TGTGCCAGCACCCTGGGTGATGGGGGGTACCCCACCTACGAGCAGTACTTC TRBJ2-7 many TRBV5-5 - 17
CASSPQPSGNTEAFF TGTGCCAGCTCTCCTCAGCCCTCGGGGAACACTGAAGCTTTCTTT TRBJ1-1 - TRBV18 - 15
CASSPDTTGVNEKLFF TGTGCCAGCAGCCCGGACACTACTGGGGTCAATGAAAAACTGTTTTTT TRBJ1-4 - TRBV9 - 16
CASSQKLAGGPETQYF TGTGCCAGCAGCCAAAAACTAGCGGGGGGGCCTGAGACCCAGTACTTC TRBJ2-5 few TRBV4-2 TRBD2 16
CASSQDPGNEQYF TGCGCCAGCAGCCAAGATCCGGGTAACGAGCAGTACTTC TRBJ2-7 few TRBV4-1 - 13
CASSSLAGGIYNEQFF TGTGCCAGCAGCTCTTTAGCGGGGGGGATCTACAATGAGCAGTTCTTC TRBJ2-1 - TRBV7-9 TRBD2 16
CASSHTGFFSGTEAFF TGTGCCAGCAGCCACACAGGGTTTTTTAGTGGCACTGAAGCTTTCTTT TRBJ1-1 - TRBV14 - 16
CATSDRGSSTDTQYF TGTGCCACCAGTGACCGGGGGTCTAGCACAGATACGCAGTATTTT TRBJ2-3 - TRBV24-1 - 15
CASSFTGSGNTIYF TGTGCCAGTAGCTTTACTGGCTCTGGAAACACCATATATTTT TRBJ1-3 - TRBV19 - 14
CASRRQGITEAFF TGTGCCAGCAGGCGACAGGGTATAACTGAAGCTTTCTTT TRBJ1-1 - TRBV6-5 TRBD1 13
CASRSHEGEQFF TGTGCCAGCAGGTCTCATGAGGGTGAGCAGTTCTTC TRBJ2-1 few TRBV12-3/TRBV12-4 - 12
CASSLGSGRPKLFF TGTGCCAGCAGCTTAGGTTCGGGTCGCCCAAAACTGTTTTTT TRBJ1-4 - TRBV11-2 - 14
CASSITSGGIYNEQFF TGTGCCAGTAGTATTACTAGCGGGGGAATCTACAATGAGCAGTTCTTC TRBJ2-1 - TRBV19 TRBD2 16
CSVELAGAYNEQFF TGCAGCGTTGAACTAGCGGGGGCGTACAATGAGCAGTTCTTC TRBJ2-1 - TRBV29-1 TRBD2 14
CASSSRSRQGAEAFF TGCGCCAGCAGCTCCCGAAGTAGACAGGGCGCTGAAGCTTTCTTT TRBJ1-1 - TRBV5-1 TRBD1 15
CASSQETGDYNEQFF TGCGCCAGCAGCCAAGAAACAGGGGATTACAATGAGCAGTTCTTC TRBJ2-1 - TRBV4-1 TRBD1 15